This T cell receptor (beta chain) was captured by sequencing in a study of T-cell memory formation after mild COVID-19. Study-wide points: Cross-reactive memory apparently joined, as some responding clones appeared in pre-infection memory.

TCRdb recomputed calls from the 5' RACE reads with MiXCR, one row per CDR3 protein. The repertoire includes some 50,000 distinct CDR3 sequences, approximately 12% of them detected once, and about 24% sits in the top ten. As concerns this clonotype: Its antigen is not known.

Material for sequencing was PBMCs or a T cell subset sorted from them (not recorded which). This receptor was identified in a man aged 18 to 35 who had mild COVID-19 (a few samples of this study predate the infection). Cell type and time point are not known.

Here the CDR3 reads CASTTNENTEAFF. DNA of the CDR3: TGTGCCAGTACTACAAACGAGAACACTGAAGCTTTCTTT. This chain uses TRBV2 with TRBJ1-1; D not resolved. The CDR3 is made up of 13 amino acids. The ends were cut back, 9 bases at V and 1 base at J, with 12 bases in the middle. Germline V gives CDR1 SNHLY, CDR2 FYNNEI.